These 23 T cell receptor beta chains came from one sample sequenced in a study of T-cell memory formation after mild COVID-19 (dated by TCRdb to the early 2020s). Library preparation employed 5' RACE. Sequencer: Illumina NovaSeq 6000. TCRdb reprocessing: public reads trimmed at Q25 with fastp, clones called with MiXCR, in-frame beta chains kept. Merged by CDR3 protein, the rows form single entries marked with the most common genes and DNA. This sample lists some 320,000 distinct CDR3 sequences; more than 15% were detected once. Around 22% of the sample comes from the top ten. Source material: PBMCs or a T cell subset sorted from them (not recorded which). These receptors were taken from a young man who had mild COVID-19 (a few samples of this study predate the infection). The sample titles of this study are shuffled in the database, so cell type and time point are left out; the donor was told from shared clones.

The rearrangement links TRBV9 to TRBJ2-3; D is uncertain. Germline CDR1 SGDLS, CDR2 YYNGEE. V lost 4 bases and J 5 bases, leaving 11 bases between the germline ends. The CDR3 loop spans 13 amino acids. The CDR3 reads CASSPNTGDTQYF. The CDR3 nucleotides are TGTGCCAGCAGCCCCAACACGGGAGATACGCAGTATTTT.

Ten or more counts support this clonotype. The genes are TRBV6-2 or TRBV6-3 and TRBJ2-7; D is unresolved. The CDR3 runs 13 residues. Germline loops: CDR1 MNHEY, CDR2 SVGEGT. V was shortened by 2 bases and J by 2 bases, with 7 bases between the two germline ends. DNA of the CDR3: TGTGCCAGCAGTTACCGGCGGACCTACGAGCAGTACTTC. Encoded protein: CASSYRRTYEQYF.

This clonotype was observed a few times. The chain is built from TRBV2 and TRBJ1-5; tentative D call: TRBD1 (5 bases). The V gene lost 4 bases and the J gene lost 1 base, with 14 bases spanning the gap. Germline V gene data show CDR1 as SNHLY and CDR2 as FYNNEI. The length of the CDR3 is 16 residues. The CDR3 loop is CASSGQGSLSNQPQHF. The DNA of the CDR3 is TGTGCCAGCAGTGGTCAGGGATCCCTGAGCAATCAGCCCCAGCATTTT.

This sequence joins TRBV18 and TRBJ1-2, with 7 bases aligning to TRBD1. From germline, CDR1 is KGHSH and CDR2 LQKENI. The CDR3 loop spans 13 amino acids. The ends lost 4 bases at V and 4 bases at J; junction bases unmatched: 3. CDR3 amino acids: CASSQGQPYGYTF. CDR3 nucleotide sequence: TGTGCCAGCTCACAGGGACAGCCCTATGGCTACACCTTC.

This clonotype was seen more than once but under ten times. V usage is TRBV3-1 and J usage is TRBJ2-1; D is perhaps TRBD1 (6 bases). V gave up 5 bases and J gave up 5 bases, with 10 bases separating them. CDR1 is LGHDT and CDR2 is YNNKEL in the germline V gene (reference sequence). The CDR3 loop spans 13 amino acids. The CDR3: CASSWTVDNEQFF. The CDR3 DNA is TGTGCCAGCAGCTGGACAGTCGACAATGAGCAGTTCTTC.

This clonotype occurred many times. The rearrangement links TRBV7-2 to TRBJ2-3; the match to TRBD2 covers 9 bases. Germline V CDR1 and CDR2: SGHTA, FQGNSA. The length of the CDR3 is 16 residues. V shed 3 bases and J 6 bases; nucleotides not matched to a gene: 10. The CDR3 here is CASSFVPLAGRDTQYF. The CDR3 nucleotides are TGTGCCAGCAGCTTTGTCCCTCTAGCGGGGAGGGATACGCAGTATTTT.

This clonotype came up once. This sequence joins TRBV7-3 and TRBJ2-1; 10 bases fit TRBD2. Germline lookup yields CDR1 SGHTA and CDR2 FQGTGA. The CDR3 loop spans 12 amino acids. Trimming at V came to 4 bases and at J to 13 bases, leaving 4 bases not matched to a gene. CDR3 DNA sequence: TGTGCCAGCAGCTCGAGCGGGGGGGCTCAGTTCTTC. Protein sequence: CASSSSGGAQFF.

This clonotype showed up just a few times. The genes are TRBV7-3 and TRBJ2-3; 10 bases fit TRBD2. V shed 5 bases and J 3 bases; nucleotides not matched to a gene: 11. The CDR3 loop spans 17 amino acids. Germline lookup yields CDR1 SGHTA and CDR2 FQGTGA. The CDR3 here is CASSPKQGTSVTDTQYF. In DNA form, the CDR3 reads TGTGCCAGCAGCCCAAAGCAGGGGACTAGCGTAACAGATACGCAGTATTTT.

The V gene is TRBV5-1, the J gene TRBJ2-3; D assignment may be TRBD1 or TRBD2 (5 bases each). The germline V and J ends were trimmed by 4 bases and 5 bases, with 14 bases remaining between them. The CDR3 is 14 residues long. Germline lookup yields CDR1 SGHRS and CDR2 YFSETQ. The CDR3 here is CASSVKVRGDTQYF. The CDR3, as DNA: TGCGCCAGCAGCGTAAAGGTGAGGGGAGATACGCAGTATTTT.

This clonotype occurred a few times. The chain employs TRBV6-1 and TRBJ2-1; D possibly uses TRBD1 or TRBD2 (5 bases each). The CDR3 consists of 13 residues. The V gene's germline CDR1 is MNHNS and CDR2 SASEGT. V shed 3 bases and J shed 5 bases, with 8 bases lying between them. CDR3 loop: CASSEGTNNEQFF. CDR3 coding DNA: TGTGCCAGCAGTGAGGGGACCAACAATGAGCAGTTCTTC.

Many counts were recorded for this clonotype. The chain carries TRBV4-3 and TRBJ1-1; perhaps TRBD1 as D (6 bases). Germline V gene data show CDR1 as LGHNA and CDR2 as YSLEER. The CDR3 consists of 15 residues. Trimming removed 3 bases at V and 3 bases at J, with 14 bases between. CDR3 in amino acids: CASSHPDRRDTEAFF. The CDR3 coding sequence is TGCGCCAGCAGCCACCCCGACAGGCGAGACACTGAAGCTTTCTTT.

This clonotype came up a few times. This chain uses TRBV7-8 with TRBJ1-5; the D is unclear. Trimming left V 1 base short and J 4 bases short, with 8 bases between. CDR1 and CDR2 from the germline V gene are SGHVS and FQNEAQ. This CDR3 spans 14 amino acids. CDR3 in DNA: TGTGCCAGCAGCTTAGTACAGCAAAATCAGCCCCAGCATTTT. Its protein is CASSLVQQNQPQHF.

In its sample, this clonotype was seen a few times. V and J are TRBV4-2 and TRBJ1-5; maybe TRBD1 (5 bases). V was cut by 0 bases and J by 5 bases, with 8 bases left in between. Germline-derived CDR1 and CDR2 are LGHNA and YNFKEQ. The CDR3 is 14 amino acids. The CDR3 region is CASSQDLGDQPQHF. CDR3 sequence (DNA): TGTGCCAGCAGCCAAGATCTGGGGGATCAGCCCCAGCATTTT.

This chain connects TRBV5-1 to TRBJ2-7; perhaps TRBD1 as D (5 bases). Germline V CDR1 and CDR2: SGHRS, YFSETQ. Trimming left V 2 bases short and J 5 bases short, with 11 bases between. The CDR3 runs to 13 residues. CDR3 region: CASSFLRGDEQYF. CDR3 nucleotide sequence: TGCGCCAGCAGCTTTTTAAGGGGCGACGAGCAGTACTTC.

The chain recombines TRBV7-9 with TRBJ2-1; D possibly corresponds to TRBD1 (6 bases). Germline V lookup: CDR1 SEHNR, CDR2 FQNEAQ (reference sequence). The V end lost 1 base, the J end lost 8 bases, and 18 bases lay between the germline ends. The CDR3 extends over 16 amino acids. The CDR3: CASSLEYRESDDEQFF. DNA for the CDR3: TGTGCCAGCAGCTTAGAATACAGGGAAAGCGACGATGAGCAGTTCTTC.

V usage is TRBV4-1 and J usage is TRBJ2-2; D may correspond to TRBD1 or TRBD2 (6 bases each). CDR3 length: 17 amino acids. Germline CDR1 MGHRA, CDR2 YSYEKL. Trimming removed 0 bases at V and 2 bases at J, with 13 bases between. CDR3 DNA sequence: TGCGCCAGCAGCCAAGAAGGGGGGCAGCCCAACACCGGGGAGCTGTTTTTT. Protein product: CASSQEGGQPNTGELFF.

This clonotype has a count of ten or more. This chain links TRBV20-1 with TRBJ1-4; 9 positions match TRBD1. This CDR3 region has 20 residues. With V trimmed by 0 bases and J by 6 bases, 20 bases remained unmatched. Germline V CDR1 and CDR2: DFQATT, SNEGSKA (reference sequence). CDR3 bases: TGCAGTGCTAGAGAAAAACCGGGACAGGGTCCCCTGGCGCGTTATGAAAAACTGTTTTTT. Translation gives CSAREKPGQGPLARYEKLFF.

The V gene is TRBV20-1, the J gene TRBJ2-1; the match to TRBD1 covers 9 bases. Germline CDR1 and CDR2: DFQATT and SNEGSKA (reference sequence). The junction had 10 bases not matched to a gene; V was cut back by 6 bases and J by 7 bases. This CDR3 has 14 residues. The CDR3 nucleotides read TGCAGTGCGCCGCCTCCGGGACAGGGAAATGAGCAGTTCTTC. This encodes CSAPPPGQGNEQFF.

This clonotype was seen ten or more times. The chain joins TRBV29-1 to TRBJ2-1; maybe TRBD2 (6 bases). CDR1 and CDR2 from the germline V gene are SQVTM and ANQGSEA. Deletions cut 6 bases from V and 1 base from J, with 16 bases between. The CDR3 is made up of 15 amino acids. The CDR3, as DNA: TGCAGCGTCCTACCCCGGAGGGATTCCTACAATGAGCAGTTCTTC. It codes for CSVLPRRDSYNEQFF.

The chain uses TRBV7-2 and TRBJ2-7; tentatively, D is TRBD2 (5 bases). This CDR3 contains 12 residues. With 0 bases removed from V and 12 bases from J, the gap between germline ends came to 12 bases. From germline, CDR1 is SGHTA and CDR2 FQGNSA. The CDR3 sequence: CASSLAGSGLYF. The DNA of the CDR3 is TGTGCCAGCAGCTTAGCGGGATCAGGACTGTACTTC.

This clonotype was picked up one time. J is TRBJ1-2 and V is TRBV12-3 or TRBV12-4, with a possible D match to TRBD1 (6 bases). CDR3 length equals 16 residues. The germline V and J ends were trimmed by 5 bases and 1 base, with 17 bases remaining between them. The CDR3 protein is CASSPGTWASNYGYTF. CDR3 coding DNA: TGTGCCAGCAGTCCCGGGACATGGGCGAGTAACTATGGCTACACCTTC.

On this clonotype: A read error may account for a junction end that differs from germline. V gene TRBV3-1 combines with J gene TRBJ2-1, with D possibly being TRBD2 (6 bases). This CDR3 is built from 14 residues. Germline CDR1 is LGHDT and CDR2 is YNNKEL (reference sequence). The CDR3 nucleotides are TGTGCCGGCAGCCAAGGCCCCAGGGACTATGAGCAGTTCTTC. Translated, it gives CAGSQGPRDYEQFF.

This chain connects TRBV27 to TRBJ2-3, with D perhaps TRBD2 (6 bases). Per the germline V gene, CDR1 is MNHEY and CDR2 is SMNVEV (reference sequence). V was trimmed by 6 bases and J by 0 bases, leaving 13 bases between them. This CDR3 is built from 15 residues. Here the CDR3 reads CASRAGGVSTDTQYF. The CDR3 nucleotides read TGTGCCAGCAGAGCCGGCGGGGTTAGCACAGATACGCAGTATTTT.